A single sample is the source of the 13 T cell receptor beta chains below, sequenced in a study of blood T cell repertoires in COVID-19. Sequencing was performed with immunoSEQ multiplex PCR; in TCRdb, only in-frame clones are kept and a portion is missing. Here the sample spans about 220,000 clones, around 84% being singletons. Material: peripheral blood. The source of these receptors is a man aged 30 to 39 with active or convalescent COVID-19.

The chain's CDR3 is CASSLVSDSTYEQYF. The CDR3 nucleotides are TGTGCCAGCAGCTTAGTCTCGGACAGTACCTACGAGCAGTACTTC. J is TRBJ2-7 and V is TRBV7-8; D possibly corresponds to TRBD1 (6 bases). V was cut by 1 base and J by 2 bases, with 12 bases left in between. In germline, CDR1 is SGHVS, CDR2 FQNEAQ. This CDR3 contains 15 residues.

The chain employs TRBV5-1 and TRBJ2-3; 9 bases fit TRBD1. The CDR3 is made up of 15 amino acids. V dropped 4 bases and J dropped 2; count of bases not matched to a gene: 5. Germline CDR1 is SGHRS and CDR2 is YFSETQ. The CDR3 nucleotides read TGCGCCAGCAGCCTCCGGGACAGGGCCACAGATACGCAGTATTTT. Its protein is CASSLRDRATDTQYF.

This clone appeared a single time. The V gene is TRBV4-3, the J gene TRBJ2-7; 10 bases agree with TRBD2. The CDR3 is made up of 16 amino acids. With V trimmed by 0 bases and J by 3 bases, 5 bases remained unmatched. Germline-derived CDR1 and CDR2 are LGHNA and YSLEER. The DNA for the CDR3 is TGCGCCAGCAGCCAAGATCTGGCTAGCGGGGGCTACGAGCAGTACTTC. It encodes CASSQDLASGGYEQYF.

This clone has just one count. The DNA of the CDR3 is TGTGCCAGTAAGGAACTCAGGGGAGGGACTGAAGCTTTCTTT. As protein: CASKELRGGTEAFF. This sequence joins TRBV19 and TRBJ1-1; perhaps TRBD1 as D (6 bases). The CDR3 length is 14 residues. V shed 7 bases and J shed 5 bases, with 17 bases lying between them. Per germline, CDR1 LNHDA and CDR2 SQIVND (reference sequence).

The chain uses TRBV7-8 and TRBJ2-2; D is unresolved. Germline V gene lookup returns CDR1 SGHVS and CDR2 FQNEAQ. The CDR3 is 15 residues long. Deletions cut 1 base from V and 2 bases from J, with 8 bases between. The CDR3 here is CASSLVAANTGELFF. Here the CDR3 DNA reads TGTGCCAGCAGCTTAGTAGCAGCAAACACCGGGGAGCTGTTTTTT. Full variable domain (rest looked up from reference TRBV7-8 and TRBJ2-2): GAGVSQSPRYKVAKRGQDVALRCDPISGHVSLFWYQQALGQGPEFLTYFQNEAQLDKSGLPSDRFFAERPEGSVSTLKIQRTQQEDSAVYLCASSLVAANTGELFFGEGSRLTVL.

This chain links TRBV15 with TRBJ2-7, with a tentative D call TRBD2 (5 bases). The germline V gene has CDR1 LNHNV and CDR2 YYDKDF (reference sequence). Trimming took 0 bases from V and 6 from J, leaving 21 bases between them. This CDR3 is 17 amino acids long. In nucleotides, the CDR3 is TGTGCCACCAGCAGAGATTCCCTTACGACTACTCCTGGCGAGCAGTACTTC. Its protein product is CATSRDSLTTTPGEQYF.

The chain uses TRBV5-6 and TRBJ1-1; D call uncertain. This CDR3 spans 11 amino acids. CDR1 SGHDT and CDR2 YYEEEE come from the germline V gene. Deletions cut 0 bases from V and 6 bases from J, with 3 bases between. For the CDR3, the DNA is TGTGCCAGCAGCTTGGCAGCTGAAGCTTTCTTT. It codes for CASSLAAEAFF. The whole variable domain, remainder taken from reference TRBV5-6 and TRBJ1-1, is DAGVTQSPTHLIKTRGQQVTLRCSPKSGHDTVSWYQQALGQGPQFIFQYYEEEERQRGNFPDRFSGHQFPNYSSELNVNALLLGDSALYLCASSLAAEAFFGQGTRLTVV.

The chain is built from TRBV4-2 and TRBJ1-3; D might be TRBD1 (5 bases). CDR3 length: 14 residues. V gave up 6 bases and J gave up 3 bases, with 12 bases separating them. Germline lookup yields CDR1 LGHNA and CDR2 YNFKEQ. The chain's CDR3 is CASSPSGLGNTIYF. The CDR3 DNA follows: TGTGCCAGCAGTCCATCAGGGCTTGGAAACACCATATATTTT.

This rearrangement joins TRBV10-3 to TRBJ2-7; 9 positions agree with TRBD1. CDR1 and CDR2 (germline): ENHRY, SYGVKD. Trimming removed 4 bases from V and 5 bases from J; junction bases left unmatched: 9. This CDR3 contains 15 residues. This chain's CDR3 is CAISVTGGVLDEQYF. CDR3 bases: TGTGCCATCAGTGTGACAGGGGGGGTATTAGACGAGCAGTACTTC.

This clone was detected once. The chain has TRBV15 and TRBJ2-1; tentatively, D is TRBD2 (5 bases). CDR3 length: 18 residues. The V and J ends lost 0 bases and 0 bases respectively, with 15 bases between them. CDR1 and CDR2 from the germline V gene are LNHNV and YYDKDF (reference sequence). CDR3 DNA: TGTGCCACCAGCAGAGATGAGGGAACTGGGCCCTCCTACAATGAGCAGTTCTTC. This gives the protein CATSRDEGTGPSYNEQFF.

The chain has TRBV3-1 (or the pseudogene TRBV3-2) and TRBJ2-2, with D maybe TRBD2 (6 bases). The CDR3 has 13 residues. V was cut by 7 bases and J by 7 bases, with 13 bases left in between. Germline CDR1 is LGHDT and CDR2 is YNNKEL (reference sequence). CDR3 DNA: TGTGCCAGCATCACAGCCGGGGGCGGGGAGCTGTTTTTT. Translation: CASITAGGGELFF.

The CDR3 DNA is TGTGCCAGCAGCTTGACGGGAGGGGGCAATGAGCAGTTCTTC. The encoded protein is CASSLTGGGNEQFF. The rearrangement joins TRBV11-2 to TRBJ2-1; 8 bases match TRBD2. CDR1 is SGHAT and CDR2 is FQNNGV in the germline V gene. J gave up 6 bases and V 3 bases, and 4 bases lay outside the gene matches. The CDR3 is 14 residues long.

The CDR3 nucleotides are TGTGCCACCGGGACAGGGAGGAAGTCACGGGATGGCTACACCTTC. This codes for CATGTGRKSRDGYTF. V is TRBV6-5 and J is TRBJ1-2; the match to TRBD1 covers 9 bases. The CDR3 has 15 residues. Germline loops: CDR1 MNHEY, CDR2 SVGAGI. The ends lost 10 bases at V and 6 bases at J; junction bases unmatched: 15.